These 24 T cell receptor beta chains were all obtained from the same sample, sequenced in a study of vaccination effects on CD4 cells after COVID-19. These receptors have no known antigen. TCRdb's table, derived via immunoSEQ multiplex PCR, lists solely in-frame clones and lacks some. The table has about 46,000 clones, about 70% seen once; the top ten hold more than 13%. Antigen-specific CD4+ T cells were expanded with viral peptide pools in the ViraFEST assay before sequencing. Once cultured for under 11 days, the cells underwent separation to obtain CD4+ T cells. The participants, recipients of two vaccine doses, got either BNT162b2 or mRNA-1273. Material: CD4+ T cells from PBMCs cultured with HCoV-OC43 spike peptides, obtained after COVID-19 vaccination. The sample's subset: HCoV-OC43 spike overlapping peptide pool stimulation. These TCRs come from a human donor who received a COVID-19 vaccine.

The chain couples TRBV2 to TRBJ1-5; no firm D call. V was pared by 3 bases and J by 7 bases, with 13 bases between. The CDR3 totals 14 residues. Germline loops: CDR1 SNHLY, CDR2 FYNNEI. Here the CDR3 DNA reads TGTGCCAGCAGTGACGTCGGGCCTAACCAGCCCCAGCATTTT. This translates into CASSDVGPNQPQHF.

In its sample, this clone was seen a few times. This rearrangement joins TRBV12-3 or TRBV12-4 to TRBJ1-4; 7 nucleotides align to TRBD1. Trimming removed 10 bases from V and 4 bases from J; junction bases left unmatched: 6. This CDR3 is 13 amino acids long. In nucleotides, the CDR3 is TGTGCCACCTCACGGGACAGTAATGAAAAACTGTTTTTT. Its translation is CATSRDSNEKLFF.

The genes are TRBV2 and TRBJ2-3; the D gene could be TRBD1 or TRBD2 (6 bases each). Germline lookup yields CDR1 SNHLY and CDR2 FYNNEI. The CDR3 is 14 amino acids. The germline V and J ends were trimmed by 6 bases and 9 bases, with 19 bases remaining between them. The chain's CDR3 is CASRAGTGGGTQYF. In nucleotides, the CDR3 is TGTGCCAGCAGGGCCGGGACCGGGGGCGGCACGCAGTATTTT.

In nucleotides, the CDR3 is TGTGCCAGCAGTTTCCCTGCAACTAATGAAAAACTGTTTTTT. It yields the protein CASSFPATNEKLFF. The chain couples TRBV6-5 to TRBJ1-4; D gene ambiguous. Germline CDR1 reads MNHEY; CDR2 reads SVGAGI. The CDR3 runs to 14 residues. V lost 4 bases and J 0 bases, leaving 6 bases between the germline ends.

The chain combines TRBV6-1 with TRBJ2-7; no definite D call. Germline V gene sequence: CDR1 MNHNS, CDR2 SASEGT. The CDR3 has 14 residues. V was clipped by 3 bases and J by 5 bases, with 14 bases between them. The CDR3: CASSDLDAINEQYF. CDR3 sequence (DNA): TGTGCCAGCAGTGACCTCGACGCTATCAACGAGCAGTACTTC.

This clone occurred once. DNA for the CDR3: TGCGCCAGCCAACCCCAGACAGGAGGCCAGCCCCAGCATTTT. Encoded protein: CASQPQTGGQPQHF. V is TRBV5-1 and J is TRBJ1-5, with D perhaps matching TRBD1 (6 bases). Trimming took off 7 bases at V and 7 bases at J, with 18 bases between the two ends. Per the germline V gene, CDR1 is SGHRS and CDR2 is YFSETQ. The CDR3 runs to 14 residues.

V gene TRBV4-2 combines with J gene TRBJ2-5; no clear D gene. There are 13 residues in the CDR3. V was cut by 1 base and J by 4 bases, with 7 bases left in between. The germline V gene has CDR1 LGHNA and CDR2 YNFKEQ. The CDR3 reads CASSQVPRETQYF. CDR3 DNA: TGTGCCAGCAGCCAAGTCCCCAGAGAGACCCAGTACTTC.

The J gene is TRBJ2-7, the V gene TRBV7-2, with unresolved D. CDR1 SGHTA and CDR2 FQGNSA come from the germline V gene. The V end was cut by 2 bases, the J end by 4 bases, with 3 bases between. This CDR3 has 11 amino acids. The CDR3: CASSLSYEQYF. The CDR3, as DNA: TGTGCCAGCAGCTTATCATACGAGCAGTACTTC. The whole variable domain, filled in from reference TRBV7-2 and TRBJ2-7, reads GAGVSQSPSNKVTEKGKDVELRCDPISGHTALYWYRQSLGQGLEFLIYFQGNSAPDKSGLPSDRFSAERTGGSVSTLTIQRTQQEDSAVYLCASSLSYEQYFGPGTRLTVT.

The chain recombines TRBV27 with TRBJ1-5; the D gene is possibly TRBD1 (5 bases). CDR1 is MNHEY and CDR2 is SMNVEV in the germline V gene (reference sequence). The CDR3 totals 13 residues. The V end lost 6 bases, the J end lost 4 bases, and 10 bases lay between the germline ends. The CDR3: CASRGGINQPQHF. The CDR3 nucleotides are TGTGCCAGCAGGGGGGGGATAAATCAGCCCCAGCATTTT.

V and J are TRBV5-8 and TRBJ1-2; tentatively, D is TRBD1 (5 bases). Germline lookup yields CDR1 SGHTS and CDR2 YDEGEE. Trimming shortened V by 0 bases and J by 4 bases, and 19 bases separated the two germline ends. This CDR3 has 17 residues. CDR3 region: CASSLGTSRDGSYGYTF. CDR3 bases: TGTGCCAGCAGCTTGGGGACCTCCCGGGACGGGAGCTATGGCTACACCTTC.

The V call is TRBV20-1, the J call TRBJ1-2; no clear D gene. CDR3 size: 11 residues. V dropped 3 bases and J dropped 8 bases, with 10 bases sitting between them. Germline CDR1 and CDR2: DFQATT and SNEGSKA (reference sequence). CDR3 coding DNA: TGCAGTGCTAGGTCGGGGAGCGGCTACACCTTC. This sequence encodes CSARSGSGYTF.

This chain uses TRBV6-1 with TRBJ2-3, with a possible D match to TRBD1 (6 bases). Looked up from germline, CDR1 is MNHNS and CDR2 is SASEGT. This CDR3 spans 16 amino acids. V was shortened by 0 bases and J by 2 bases, with 12 bases between the two germline ends. CDR3 region: CASSEAPGAVTDTQYF. CDR3 sequence (DNA): TGTGCCAGCAGTGAAGCGCCAGGGGCGGTCACAGATACGCAGTATTTT.

V and J are TRBV11-2 and TRBJ2-7, with D unclear. The CDR3 has 14 residues. Germline CDR1 SGHAT, CDR2 FQNNGV. V lost 4 bases and J 0 bases, leaving 10 bases between the germline ends. Here the CDR3 DNA reads TGTGCCAGCAGCTCGAACCAGGACTCCTACGAGCAGTACTTC. Translating gives CASSSNQDSYEQYF.

The rearrangement links TRBV6-1 to TRBJ1-3; D possibly corresponds to TRBD1 (5 bases). V was pared by 2 bases and J by 2 bases, with 7 bases between. CDR1 MNHNS and CDR2 SASEGT come from the germline V gene. CDR3 size: 14 residues. This CDR3 is CASSELGAGNTIYF. The CDR3 coding sequence is TGTGCCAGCAGTGAATTGGGGGCTGGAAACACCATATATTTT.

A single count supports this clone. The rearrangement links TRBV30 to TRBJ1-6; 7 bases line up with TRBD1. CDR3 length: 13 residues. The V gene end was trimmed by 7 bases and the J gene end by 7 bases; junction bases not matched to a gene: 7. Per the germline V gene, CDR1 is GTSNPN and CDR2 is SVGIG (reference sequence). The CDR3 region has the DNA TGTGCCTCCGAGGGGGCTTCAAATTCACCCCTCCACTTT. Encoded protein: CASEGASNSPLHF.

This chain links TRBV23-1 with TRBJ1-5, with a possible D match to TRBD1 (6 bases). TRBV23-1 is treated as an ORF (open reading frame) with a function not yet certain. V was clipped by 9 bases and J by 1 base, with 16 bases between them. The CDR3 totals 15 residues. The CDR3 DNA sequence: TGCGCCAGGAAAATGGGGGGGGCGAGCAATCAGCCCCAGCATTTT. It codes for CARKMGGASNQPQHF.

This CDR3 reads CASFTDYGYEQYF. The CDR3 bases are TGTGCCAGCTTCACGGACTATGGCTACGAGCAGTACTTC. V usage is TRBV18 and J usage is TRBJ2-7, with D possibly matching TRBD2 (6 bases). The CDR3 sequence is 13 residues long. V lost 7 bases, J lost 3 bases, and 13 bases lay in between. In germline, CDR1 is KGHSH, CDR2 LQKENI.

The CDR3 loop is CAGFPGTGLKFNYGYTF. In nucleotides, the CDR3 is TGTGCCGGGTTCCCCGGGACAGGGCTAAAATTTAACTATGGCTACACCTTC. This chain joins TRBV5-8 and TRBJ1-2, with 9 nucleotides matching TRBD1. This CDR3 has 17 amino acids. CDR1 is SGHTS, CDR2 YDEGEE, per germline. The V and J ends lost 10 bases and 1 base, in that order; junction bases with no gene match: 17.

This CDR3 reads CASTPKTGVEKLFF. CDR3 DNA: TGTGCCAGCACCCCGAAGACAGGGGTTGAAAAACTGTTTTTT. This chain links TRBV6-5 with TRBJ1-4; 8 bases fit TRBD1. Germline loops: CDR1 MNHEY, CDR2 SVGAGI. The CDR3 contains 14 residues. V trimming: 7 bases; J trimming: 7 bases; junction bases outside the gene matches: 8.

This clone was found once. The chain recombines TRBV11-2 with TRBJ2-7; D tentatively fits TRBD1 or TRBD2 (5 bases each). Germline assignment: CDR1 SGHAT and CDR2 FQNNGV. The CDR3 loop spans 16 amino acids. V was trimmed by 7 bases and J by 3 bases, leaving 22 bases between them. CDR3 sequence reads: CASKSPGRAPLYEQYF. The CDR3 DNA reads as TGTGCCAGCAAATCTCCGGGACGAGCCCCTCTCTACGAGCAGTACTTC.

Only a few counts were recorded for this clone. The rearrangement uses TRBV27 and TRBJ1-4; the match to TRBD1 covers 9 bases. The trim removed 4 bases at V and 8 bases at J, leaving 5 bases unmatched. Germline V gene data show CDR1 as MNHEY and CDR2 as SMNVEV (reference sequence). The CDR3 length is 14 residues. CDR3 in amino acids: CASSSAGTGEKLFF. The CDR3 DNA is TGTGCCAGCAGTTCTGCCGGGACAGGGGAAAAACTGTTTTTT.

This clone was picked up a small number of times. The CDR3 reads CASSFARRGSSYEQYF. The CDR3 region has the DNA TGTGCCAGCAGCTTCGCAAGACGGGGAAGCTCCTACGAGCAGTACTTC. The V and J genes are TRBV11-2 and TRBJ2-7; D is possibly TRBD2 (5 bases). This CDR3 is built from 16 residues. The ends were cut back, 3 bases at V and 0 bases at J, with 15 bases in the middle. Germline V lookup: CDR1 SGHAT, CDR2 FQNNGV. The entire variable domain, with the rest obtained from reference TRBV11-2 and TRBJ2-7, is as follows: EAGVAQSPRYKIIEKRQSVAFWCNPISGHATLYWYQQILGQGPKLLIQFQNNGVVDDSQLPKDRFSAERLKGVDSTLKIQPAKLEDSAVYLCASSFARRGSSYEQYFGPGTRLTVT.

The gene calls are TRBV13 and TRBJ2-1; TRBD1 is a possible D gene (5 bases). Trimming cost V 1 base and J 10 bases, with 5 bases left between them. This CDR3 spans 11 amino acids. From germline, CDR1 is PRHDT and CDR2 FYEKMQ (reference sequence). The DNA of the CDR3 is TGTGCCAGCAGCTTAGCAGGGGAGCAGTTCTTC. Its protein is CASSLAGEQFF.

The rearrangement links TRBV5-1 to TRBJ2-5; D may be TRBD1 (5 bases). This CDR3 is built from 13 residues. The V and J ends lost 2 bases and 3 bases respectively, with 8 bases between them. In germline, CDR1 is SGHRS, CDR2 YFSETQ. The CDR3 loop is CASSFSGKETQYF. In DNA, the CDR3 is TGCGCCAGCAGCTTCTCAGGGAAAGAGACCCAGTACTTC.